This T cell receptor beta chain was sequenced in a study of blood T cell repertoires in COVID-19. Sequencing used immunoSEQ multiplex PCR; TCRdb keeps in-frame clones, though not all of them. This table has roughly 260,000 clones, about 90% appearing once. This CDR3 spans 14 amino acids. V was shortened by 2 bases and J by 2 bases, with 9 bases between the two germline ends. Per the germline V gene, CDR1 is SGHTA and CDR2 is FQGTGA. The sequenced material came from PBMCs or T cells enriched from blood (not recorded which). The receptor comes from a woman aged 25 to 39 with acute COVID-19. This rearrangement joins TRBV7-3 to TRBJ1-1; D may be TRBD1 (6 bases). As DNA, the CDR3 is TGTGCCAGCAGCTTAGGCAGGGGAAACACTGAAGCTTTCTTT. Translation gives CASSLGRGNTEAFF.